This T cell receptor (beta chain) was identified during a study of blood T cell repertoires in COVID-19. Germline V lookup: CDR1 SGHAT, CDR2 FQNNGV. The germline V and J ends were trimmed by 6 bases and 0 bases, with 17 bases remaining between them. The CDR3 is made up of 16 amino acids. Data came from immunoSEQ multiplex PCR; TCRdb stores just in-frame clones and leaves some out. This table has around 200,000 clones, more than 75% appearing once. The chain employs TRBV11-2 and TRBJ1-1; tentative D call: TRBD1 (6 bases). The clonotype was recovered from a man aged 60 to 69 who had recovered from COVID-19. The sequenced sample consisted of peripheral blood. CDR3 sequence reads: CASSPPGGLMNTEAFF. In nucleotides, the CDR3 is TGTGCCAGCAGTCCCCCCGGGGGGCTGATGAACACTGAAGCTTTCTTT. The full variable domain, its missing parts supplied by reference TRBV11-2 and TRBJ1-1, is EAGVAQSPRYKIIEKRQSVAFWCNPISGHATLYWYQQILGQGPKLLIQFQNNGVVDDSQLPKDRFSAERLKGVDSTLKIQPAKLEDSAVYLCASSPPGGLMNTEAFFGQGTRLTVV.